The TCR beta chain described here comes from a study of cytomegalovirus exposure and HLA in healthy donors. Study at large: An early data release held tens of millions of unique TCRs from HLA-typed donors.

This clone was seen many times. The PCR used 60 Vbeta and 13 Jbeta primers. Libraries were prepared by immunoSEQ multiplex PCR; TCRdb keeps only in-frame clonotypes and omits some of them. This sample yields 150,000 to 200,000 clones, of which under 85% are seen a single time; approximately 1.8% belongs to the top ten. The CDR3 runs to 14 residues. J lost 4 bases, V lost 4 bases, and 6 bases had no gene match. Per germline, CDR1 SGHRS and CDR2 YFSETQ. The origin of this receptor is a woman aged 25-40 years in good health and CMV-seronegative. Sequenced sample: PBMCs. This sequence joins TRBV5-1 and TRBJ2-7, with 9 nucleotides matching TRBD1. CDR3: CASSETGGRYEQYF. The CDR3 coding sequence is TGCGCCAGCAGCGAAACAGGGGGCAGGTACGAGCAGTACTTC. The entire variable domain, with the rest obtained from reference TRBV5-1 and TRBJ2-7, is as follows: KAGVTQTPRYLIKTRGQQVTLSCSPISGHRSVSWYQQTPGQGLQFLFEYFSETQRNKGNFPGRFSGRQFSNSRSEMNVSTLELGDSALYLCASSETGGRYEQYFGPGTRLTVT.